This T cell receptor beta chain was captured by sequencing in a study of breast tumors, draining lymph nodes, adjacent tissues. Whole-study findings and limits: Tumors had less TCR diversity than lymph nodes, more than nontumor tissue.

About this clonotype itself: Its cognate antigen is unknown. At one of its ends the junction is not consistent with the germline gene, which may arise from a read error.

The germline V gene encodes CDR1 LGHDT and CDR2 YNNKEL (reference sequence). The CDR3 sequence is 15 residues long. A single record per CDR3 protein comes from TCRdb applying MiXCR to the multiplex PCR reads. The data hold around 140,000 distinct CDR3 sequences, with approximately 20% observed a single time. Breast cancer patients provided tissue from their axillary draining lymph nodes. What was sequenced was axillary lymph node tissue. The sequence was obtained from a female donor with breast cancer. Some clones in this sample may be carry-over from other donors' samples. The genes are TRBV3-1 and TRBJ2-7, with 7 bases identical to TRBD2. The CDR3 region is CASSQVSSGLGEQNF. CDR3 in DNA: TGTGCCAGCAGCCAAGTGTCTAGCGGTCTCGGGGAGCAGAACTTC.